Many counts were recorded for the clone carrying this T cell receptor beta chain. MiXCR was run by TCRdb on the RT-PCR reads, yielding one entry per CDR3 protein. The sample consists of about 700,000 distinct CDR3 sequences, 11% to 15% of them appearing once. V was shortened by 3 bases and J by 1 base, with 10 bases between the two germline ends. This CDR3 has 14 amino acids. The chain joins TRBV12-3 or TRBV12-4 to TRBJ2-7; D perhaps matches TRBD2 (6 bases). The clonotype was recovered from a female donor in good health, serving as a healthy control. The sample taken for sequencing was memory CD4+ T cells from blood. The CDR3, as DNA: TGTGCCAGCAGTTTGACCGGGGGTTCCTACGAGCAGTACTTC. Amino acids: CASSLTGGSYEQYF.